This record concerns one T cell receptor beta chain sequence. This clone was seen a handful of times. Its antigen is unknown. No per-base quality is available; no much larger clone lies one base away. All of the isolated RNA was reverse transcribed with the High Capacity cDNA Reverse Transcription Kit, so expressed TCRB transcripts were sequenced. Naive, central memory and regulatory T cell samples underwent deep immunoSEQ sequencing, averaging about 3.3 million total reads per sample. Sorted cells were lysed in RLT buffer and RNA was extracted with DNase-treated RNeasy Micro or Mini kits, depending on cell number. To prevent cross-contamination, each cell subset was processed individually, whereas patient and healthy donor samples were processed jointly. TCRB sequences were amplified from cDNA with the immunoSEQ multiplex PCR, producing 87-bp fragments spanning the CDR3 region. Sequencing of the amplicons was performed on the Illumina HiSeq platform. The source study handled its data this way. Synthetic template baselines were used to correct PCR bias computationally, reads within Hamming distance 2 were collapsed, and singletons that could not be merged were discarded. By aligning reads against IMGT, V, D and J genes, CDR3 length, and insertions or deletions at six rearrangement sites were assigned. Clonotype counts were normalized to sorted cell number within each subset before computing true diversity and Gini coefficients with the tcR R package. The overlap coefficient, calculated on TCRB nucleotide sequences, was used to measure repertoire sharing. Out-of-frame TCRB sequences from naive cells were analyzed to stand in for the pre-selection repertoire. This immuneACCESS table, as held by TCRdb, lists in-frame sequences with V and J called but not all clones. Of the missing ones, under half trace to an unresolved V gene in checked studies; the others have no known cause. Clonal size and the V and J genes are those of that table, whereas D and trimming came from the DNA. Counted in this sample were approximately 340,000 clones; about 15% of them appeared once. In total, the top ten clones hold 0.019% of the sample.

A single peripheral blood draw of around 100 mL on average was collected from each donor into heparinised tubes. Naive, central memory, regulatory and stem cell-like memory CD4+ T cells were sorted on a BD FACSAria II using a panel including CD45RO, CCR7, CD25, CD127, CD95 and CD27. Every sorted population had a purity above 95%. PBMCs were isolated immediately by Lymphoprep density gradient centrifugation and stained directly without culture. Samples were stained and sorted in pairs, with one healthy donor and one patient per experiment, so that batch effects were minimized. The data were taken from a study of beta chain features in type 1 diabetes (dated by TCRdb to 2016 to 2018). About the full investigation: Mean age, gender distribution, total cell number and subset yield were not different between patients and healthy donors. A total of 90 million to 140 million sorted cells were examined across all samples, and RNA yield correlated strongly with the number of cells per subset. The study compared TCRB repertoires of sorted circulating CD4+ T cell subsets between recently diagnosed type 1 diabetes patients and matched healthy donors. Regulatory and stem cell-like memory subsets were isolated from only 8 patients and about 8 healthy donors, whereas naive and central memory subsets came from all 28 donors. Points the paper makes about the study in general: PCR might favor shorter templates, but patient and control samples were amplified and corrected together, so any skew would affect both groups equally. Because cDNA was sequenced instead of genomic DNA, activated cells with high expression could be over-represented, although the groups did not differ in activation or CD3 levels. At VDJ recombination sites, patients with type 1 diabetes made fewer insertions and deleted more nucleotides, a pattern implying thymic rearrangement abnormalities. A moderate but significant shortening of TCRB CDR3 length was observed in type 1 diabetes patients in all four CD4+ subsets. HLA sub-analyses involved small numbers of individuals, so any influence of HLA type on TCRB rearrangement remained unresolved. Naive, central memory and regulatory TCRB repertoires appeared to be more alike among patients than among healthy donors.

CDR1 and CDR2 were assigned from the germline V gene as MNHEY and SVGAGI. The trim is 5 bases for V and 0 bases for J, with a gap of 11 bases between the germline ends. The CDR3, from cysteine to phenylalanine, totals 15 residues. Of all the DNA, just the CDR3 is kept, 45 bases in frame from base 1. The sequenced sample consisted of naive CD4+ T cells from blood. This sample's cell subset or site label indicates: true naive CD4+ T cells. This sequence was found in a woman younger than 35 in good health. The chain uses TRBV6-5 and TRBJ2-1, with the identity of the D gene unclear. The CDR3 region: CASSRAPSSYNEQFF. Read as DNA, the sequence is TGTGCCAGCAGTCGTGCCCCTAGCTCCTACAATGAGCAGTTCTTC.